This TCR beta chain was identified during a study of cytomegalovirus exposure and HLA in healthy donors. Overall study context: Earlier sequencing of 150 million to 200 million T cells yielded 90 million to 140 million unique TCR beta sequences. There were just under 400 genotyped donors. Of these, roughly 84% fell in the genetic ancestry cluster associated with self-reported Caucasian donors.

Trimming removed 6 bases from V and 6 bases from J; junction bases left unmatched: 8. This CDR3 has 14 amino acids. Germline CDR1 reads KGHSH; CDR2 reads LQKENI. General study results and limits: It was likely that a cluster of highly shared sequence variants was a sequencing artifact.

Primers included in the PCR were 60 Vbeta and 13 Jbeta primers. Method: immunoSEQ multiplex PCR; TCRdb's copy keeps in-frame clones and lacks some. Counted here are 60,000 to 100,000 clones, 78% occurring once; the ten biggest clones make up roughly 1.5%. All the people who gave samples were healthy bone marrow donors. Worth noting for this clone: The antigen is not known.

This TCR came from a man aged 35 to 55 in good health and CMV-seronegative. The sample taken for sequencing was PBMCs. This rearrangement joins TRBV18 to TRBJ2-1; TRBD1 agrees at 7 bases. The CDR3 protein is CASSQRRGINEQFF. Written as DNA, the CDR3 is TGTGCCAGCTCGCAGCGCAGGGGGATCAATGAGCAGTTCTTC.